This T cell receptor (beta chain) was found in a study of cytomegalovirus exposure and HLA in healthy donors. Whole-study results and caveats: Generally TCR sequences proved uncommon, though certain public TCRs appeared in numerous donors. Specificity of three CMV-associated chains for CMV antigens was verified in vitro.

PCR employed 60 Vbeta and 13 Jbeta primers. Libraries were prepared by immunoSEQ multiplex PCR; TCRdb keeps only in-frame clonotypes and omits some of them. Of some 140,000 clones listed, 75% to 85% were seen once; the top ten hold 1.3%. Each donor was nominally healthy when sampled (though unrecorded immune exposures were likely). About this clone itself: No antigen is known for it.

The CDR3 covers 14 residues. V was pared by 6 bases and J by 2 bases, with 11 bases between. Germline loops: CDR1 MNHEY, CDR2 SVGAGI. Input material: PBMCs. The chain couples TRBV6-5 to TRBJ1-3, with D tentatively TRBD1 (5 bases). The receptor's source is a woman aged 40 to 50 in good health and CMV-seronegative. The CDR3 sequence: CASRTERPGNTIYF. The CDR3 DNA is TGTGCCAGCAGGACAGAACGCCCTGGAAACACCATATATTTT.